Below, 30 T cell receptor beta chains from the same sample are listed, as sequenced in a study of vaccination and CD4 T cells after COVID-19. Oncomine TCR Beta short-read sequencing was applied to DNA from cultured CD4+ T cells. TCRdb used MiXCR to reprocess the PCR reads, holding one entry per CDR3 protein. Of approximately 26,000 distinct CDR3 sequences in the sample, over 60% were seen once. Treatment described: roughly ten-day PBMC culture with coronavirus spike peptide pools or control peptides (ViraFEST assay). These receptors are not linked to any known antigen. The sequenced sample was CD4+ T cells from blood, cultured in vitro. The source of these receptors is a human donor who had recovered from COVID-19.

This clonotype was counted a few times. The V gene is TRBV15, the J gene TRBJ1-2; the match to TRBD1 covers 7 bases. This CDR3 has 14 residues. The germline CDR1 and CDR2 sequences are LNHNV and YYDKDF (reference sequence). The ends lost 5 bases at V and 5 bases at J; junction bases unmatched: 8. The CDR3 DNA reads TGTGCCACCAGCGAAACGACAGGGCGGTATGGCTACACCTTC. Residues: CATSETTGRYGYTF.

The V call is TRBV2, the J call TRBJ2-4; D remains ambiguous. Per germline, CDR1 SNHLY and CDR2 FYNNEI. The CDR3 loop spans 13 amino acids. V was trimmed by 5 bases and J by 10 bases, leaving 15 bases between them. CDR3: CASSPPLAVIQYF. CDR3 coding DNA: TGTGCCAGCAGTCCTCCGTTGGCTGTAATTCAGTACTTC.

This clonotype occurred a few times. This chain connects TRBV28 to TRBJ1-2; 9 bases line up with TRBD1. CDR3 length: 13 amino acids. Unmatched junction bases numbered 7, after V lost 6 bases and J lost 8 bases. Germline-derived CDR1 and CDR2 are MDHEN and SYDVKM. Here the CDR3 reads CASSRGQGRGYTF. The CDR3 nucleotides are TGTGCCAGCAGCCGCGGACAGGGGCGAGGCTACACCTTC.

This chain uses TRBV7-2 with TRBJ1-2, with TRBD1 as a possible D gene (6 bases). CDR1 and CDR2 from the germline V gene are SGHTA and FQGNSA. V was cut by 7 bases and J by 4 bases, with 25 bases left in between. CDR3 length equals 17 residues. This CDR3 reads CASTRRAGAPGSYGYTF. The CDR3 nucleotides read TGTGCCAGCACCCGCCGGGCAGGGGCCCCTGGTAGCTATGGCTACACCTTC.

V gene TRBV18 combines with J gene TRBJ1-3, with D perhaps TRBD1 (6 bases). CDR3 size: 16 residues. With 1 base removed from V and 0 bases from J, the gap between germline ends came to 10 bases. Per the germline V gene, CDR1 is KGHSH and CDR2 is LQKENI. The CDR3 region has the DNA TGTGCCAGCTCACCACAGGCGACAGGCTCTGGAAACACCATATATTTT. Translation: CASSPQATGSGNTIYF.

The chain has TRBV20-1 and TRBJ2-1, with TRBD2 matching over 12 bases. CDR1 is DFQATT, CDR2 SNEGSKA, per germline (reference sequence). The CDR3 runs 19 residues. V lost 0 bases, J lost 3 bases, and 12 bases stayed unmatched. The CDR3 region has the DNA TGCAGTGCTAGAGACCCGTCCCGGACTAGCGGGAAGCGCTACAATGAGCAGTTCTTC. Encoded protein: CSARDPSRTSGKRYNEQFF.

This rearrangement joins TRBV10-3 to TRBJ1-1, with D tentatively TRBD1 (5 bases). CDR1 is ENHRY, CDR2 SYGVKD, per germline. V was cut by 6 bases and J by 2 bases, with 16 bases left in between. The CDR3 runs 15 residues. CDR3 protein: CAIRSGKQGNTEAFF. In DNA form, the CDR3 reads TGTGCCATCAGAAGTGGAAAGCAGGGAAACACTGAAGCTTTCTTT.

J is TRBJ2-7 and V is TRBV7-9; TRBD2 matches at 7 bases. Losses at the gene ends were 4 bases for V and 2 bases for J; bases not matched to a gene: 8. The CDR3 sequence is 15 residues long. Per the germline V gene, CDR1 is SEHNR and CDR2 is FQNEAQ (reference sequence). The CDR3 loop is CASSSSLGGAYEQYF. The DNA for the CDR3 is TGTGCCAGCAGCTCAAGCCTGGGGGGGGCCTACGAGCAGTACTTC.

The table lists this clonotype with a few counts. The rearrangement joins TRBV19 to TRBJ1-2; 7 bases line up with TRBD1. Germline V gene sequence: CDR1 LNHDA, CDR2 SQIVND (reference sequence). The V gene end was trimmed by 7 bases and the J gene end by 2 bases; junction bases not matched to a gene: 7. This CDR3 is built from 14 residues. The chain's CDR3 is CASTEDRRNYGYTF. The CDR3 nucleotides read TGTGCCAGTACCGAGGACAGGCGAAACTATGGCTACACCTTC.

The chain links TRBV24-1 to TRBJ2-5; D not certain. Trimming took off 6 bases at V and 5 bases at J, with 15 bases between the two ends. CDR3 length: 14 residues. Germline CDR1 KGHDR, CDR2 SFDVKD. CDR3 sequence reads: CATSRSNPGETQYF. DNA for the CDR3: TGTGCCACCAGTCGGTCCAACCCCGGGGAGACCCAGTACTTC.

A note on this clonotype: One base away lies a much larger clone, so this may be a sequencing read error. The CDR3 region has the DNA TGTGCCAGCTCACCACCGGTTAACAGGGGGTATGGCTACATCTTC. Translating it yields CASSPPVNRGYGYIF. J is TRBJ1-2 and V is TRBV18, with 8 bases identical to TRBD1. The CDR3 spans 15 residues. Germline V gene sequence: CDR1 KGHSH, CDR2 LQKENI.

This clonotype has only a few counts. This chain connects TRBV28 to TRBJ1-2; D may be TRBD1 (6 bases). The CDR3 loop spans 12 amino acids. Per germline, CDR1 MDHEN and CDR2 SYDVKM. Deletions cut 3 bases from V and 8 bases from J, with 10 bases between. The CDR3 region is CASSFRTVGYTF. In nucleotides, the CDR3 is TGTGCCAGCAGTTTTAGGACAGTAGGCTACACCTTC.

This rearrangement joins TRBV12-3 or TRBV12-4 to TRBJ2-7; the D gene is possibly TRBD2 (5 bases). V lost 5 bases to trimming and J lost 3 bases, with 14 bases between them. The CDR3 length is 14 residues. The CDR3 region has the DNA TGTGCCAGCAGTGTGCGGGCAGCAAACTACGAGCAGTACTTC. Its translation: CASSVRAANYEQYF.

This clonotype was recorded once. The chain joins TRBV6-2 or TRBV6-3 to TRBJ2-4; D is perhaps TRBD2 (6 bases). CDR1 is MNHEY, CDR2 SVGEGT, per germline. The CDR3 length is 16 residues. Trimming removed 2 bases from V and 0 bases from J, with 11 bases in between. The CDR3 here is CASSYGGNLAKNIQYF. The DNA of the CDR3 is TGTGCCAGCAGTTACGGAGGGAACCTAGCCAAAAACATTCAGTACTTC.

This clonotype turned up a few times. This CDR3 reads CASSVGGRTAFNEQFF. The DNA of the CDR3 is TGTGCCAGCAGTGTTGGCGGGAGAACTGCTTTCAATGAGCAGTTCTTC. This sequence joins TRBV6-4 and TRBJ2-1; 7 bases fit TRBD2. In germline, CDR1 is MRHNA, CDR2 SNTAGT. The J segment lost 6 bases and the V segment lost 4 bases, leaving 12 bases of the junction unmatched. The CDR3 length is 16 residues.

V usage is TRBV6-2 or TRBV6-3 and J usage is TRBJ1-5, with a tentative D call TRBD1 (5 bases). The CDR3 has 14 amino acids. V was shortened by 6 bases and J by 4 bases, with 13 bases between the two germline ends. Germline CDR1 MNHEY, CDR2 SVGEGT. This chain's CDR3 is CASSRPGPNQPQHF. CDR3 in DNA: TGTGCCAGCAGCCGTCCGGGACCTAATCAGCCCCAGCATTTT.

The V and J genes are TRBV20-1 and TRBJ1-1, with D uncertain. Germline V gives CDR1 DFQATT, CDR2 SNEGSKA (reference sequence). The CDR3 has 14 amino acids. The V end lost 1 base, the J end lost 1 base, and 10 bases lay between the germline ends. The CDR3 DNA is TGCAGTGCTAGAGTGTGGTCCTCGAACACTGAAGCTTTCTTT. Amino acid sequence: CSARVWSSNTEAFF.

The rearrangement uses TRBV20-1 and TRBJ1-5; 9 positions match TRBD1. Germline values: CDR1 DFQATT, CDR2 SNEGSKA (reference sequence). The junction had 4 bases not matched to a gene; V was cut back by 2 bases and J by 2 bases. This CDR3 spans 15 amino acids. The CDR3 region has the DNA TGCAGTGCTAGAAAACAGGGGGCCGGCAATCAGCCCCAGCATTTT. It yields the protein CSARKQGAGNQPQHF.

This chain uses TRBV30 with TRBJ1-2; D call uncertain. CDR3 size: 13 residues. The germline V gene has CDR1 GTSNPN and CDR2 SVGIG (reference sequence). The V end was cut by 0 bases, the J end by 4 bases, with 9 bases between. CDR3 protein: CAWSVRAAYGYTF. CDR3 in DNA: TGTGCCTGGAGTGTAAGAGCAGCCTATGGCTACACCTTC.

The rearrangement uses TRBV20-1 and TRBJ2-1, with a tentative D call TRBD2 (6 bases). Per the germline V gene, CDR1 is DFQATT and CDR2 is SNEGSKA (reference sequence). The V end lost 5 bases, the J end lost 6 bases, and 14 bases lay between the germline ends. The CDR3 has 13 residues. The CDR3 region has the DNA TGCAGTGCTCCTCGGCAGGGAGGCAATGAGCAGTTCTTC. It codes for CSAPRQGGNEQFF.

The genes are TRBV18 and TRBJ1-5; D unclear. The CDR3 runs 13 residues. Germline assignment: CDR1 KGHSH and CDR2 LQKENI. V lost 8 bases and J lost 0, with 8 bases in between. This CDR3 reads CASRSDSNQPQHF. The CDR3 DNA reads TGTGCCAGCCGCTCAGATAGCAATCAGCCCCAGCATTTT.

In its sample, this clonotype was seen once. The chain recombines TRBV24-1 with TRBJ2-1, with 8 nucleotides matching TRBD2. CDR3 size: 15 residues. Germline trimming cut 6 bases from V and 8 bases from J; bases unmatched to any gene: 11. Germline loops: CDR1 KGHDR, CDR2 SFDVKD. CDR3 residues: CATSRTGGRSDEQFF. CDR3 in DNA: TGTGCCACCAGTCGAACGGGAGGGCGGTCCGATGAGCAGTTCTTC.

The chain has TRBV24-1 and TRBJ2-7, with D perhaps TRBD2 (6 bases). This CDR3 contains 14 residues. Germline V lookup: CDR1 KGHDR, CDR2 SFDVKD. With 9 bases removed from V and 2 bases from J, the gap between germline ends came to 16 bases. The CDR3 region is CATGRSEPTYEQYF. The CDR3 DNA follows: TGTGCCACCGGGAGGTCCGAACCCACCTACGAGCAGTACTTC.

By its share, this clonotype is medium-sized. The chain recombines TRBV6-1 with TRBJ2-2, with a possible D match to TRBD2 (7 bases). The CDR3 is made up of 15 amino acids. Per the germline V gene, CDR1 is MNHNS and CDR2 is SASEGT. V lost 2 bases, J lost 7 bases, and 14 bases lay in between. This CDR3 reads CASSESEGEGGELFF. The DNA for the CDR3 is TGTGCCAGCAGTGAAAGTGAGGGGGAGGGCGGGGAGCTGTTTTTT.

The chain links TRBV20-1 to TRBJ2-1; tentative D call: TRBD1 (5 bases). Germline CDR1 is DFQATT and CDR2 is SNEGSKA (reference sequence). V dropped 4 bases and J dropped 8 bases, with 21 bases sitting between them. This CDR3 has 15 residues. The CDR3 DNA follows: TGCAGTGCTATCGATGCCAGGGCCCCTATCTATGAGCAGTTCTTC. This encodes CSAIDARAPIYEQFF.

This sequence joins TRBV20-1 and TRBJ1-5; D unresolved. Looked up from germline, CDR1 is DFQATT and CDR2 is SNEGSKA (reference sequence). Trimming pared 1 base from V and 7 bases from J, leaving 11 bases between. This CDR3 contains 13 residues. CDR3 residues: CSARGTGGQPQHF. DNA of the CDR3: TGCAGTGCTAGAGGAACCGGCGGCCAGCCCCAGCATTTT.

A few counts support this clonotype. The chain is built from TRBV7-2 and TRBJ2-2, with TRBD2 identical over 11 bases. The trim removed 4 bases at V and 7 bases at J, leaving 5 bases unmatched. CDR1 and CDR2 from the germline V gene are SGHTA and FQGNSA. The length of the CDR3 is 15 residues. CDR3 sequence: CASSSSGRFVGELFF. CDR3 bases: TGTGCCAGCAGCTCTAGCGGGAGGTTTGTCGGGGAGCTGTTTTTT. Full variable domain (rest looked up from reference TRBV7-2 and TRBJ2-2): GAGVSQSPSNKVTEKGKDVELRCDPISGHTALYWYRQSLGQGLEFLIYFQGNSAPDKSGLPSDRFSAERTGGSVSTLTIQRTQQEDSAVYLCASSSSGRFVGELFFGEGSRLTVL.

The chain uses TRBV7-2 and TRBJ2-3, with D uncertain. Germline CDR1 and CDR2: SGHTA and FQGNSA. The V and J ends lost 5 bases and 6 bases respectively, with 12 bases between them. CDR3 size: 13 residues. The chain's CDR3 is CASSQPSLDTQYF. As DNA, the CDR3 is TGTGCCAGCAGCCAGCCCTCCCTGGATACGCAGTATTTT.

The rearrangement joins TRBV6-4 to TRBJ2-3, with D tentatively TRBD2 (6 bases). Germline V CDR1 and CDR2: MRHNA, SNTAGT. The CDR3 extends over 14 amino acids. V was shortened by 6 bases and J by 3 bases, with 13 bases between the two germline ends. CDR3 amino acids: CASSPSGGTDTQYF. The CDR3 DNA reads as TGTGCCAGCAGCCCGTCCGGGGGAACAGATACGCAGTATTTT.

The rearrangement uses TRBV12-3 or TRBV12-4 and TRBJ2-5; TRBD1 agrees at 7 bases. J was trimmed by 3 bases and V by 4 bases; bases with no gene match: 8. This CDR3 comprises 15 residues. CDR3 DNA sequence: TGTGCCAGCAGTTCGCAGGGGGTAGGGAAAGAGACCCAGTACTTC. Its protein product is CASSSQGVGKETQYF.